This entry is about one T cell receptor beta chain. This entry comes from a study of shared clonotypes between healthy human individuals. Study overall: CD4 naive and memory got three plates each, CD8 naive two, CD8 memory one.

Only CD45RO-negative cells positively selected for CCR7 counted as naive CD8 cells, so terminally differentiated effector memory CD45RA+ cells were excluded. Researchers divided each subset's genomic DNA evenly across several immunoSEQ plates. Assay: immunoSEQ multiplex PCR; the TCRdb copy retains only in-frame clones and omits some. This sample carries roughly 2.1 million clones, just over 90% of them seen once, and the ten largest clones take 1.5% to 2%. The clonotype comes from a man aged 18-30 years in good health. Some clones in this sample may be carry-over from other donors' samples. Sample: naive CD8+ T cells from PBMCs.

CDR3 residues: CASSVEGVASGANVLTF. The DNA for the CDR3 is TGTGCCAGCAGTGTAGAGGGGGTGGCCTCTGGGGCCAACGTCCTGACTTTC. The V call is TRBV2, the J call TRBJ2-6, with D perhaps matching TRBD1 (6 bases). The CDR3 contains 17 residues. The ends were cut back, 4 bases at V and 0 bases at J, with 13 bases in the middle. Germline values: CDR1 SNHLY, CDR2 FYNNEI.